Shown below are 19 T cell receptor beta chains from a single sample sequenced in a study of cytomegalovirus exposure and HLA in healthy donors. PCR used 60 Vbeta primers and 13 Jbeta primers. Here immunoSEQ multiplex PCR was the method, and the copy in TCRdb shows in-frame clones only, minus some. This table has 180,000 or so clones, more than 75% appearing once. The source material was PBMCs. These receptors all stem from a woman in her 30s in good health and CMV-seropositive.

The genes are TRBV28 and TRBJ1-6; the match to TRBD1 covers 7 bases. With 7 bases clipped from V and 6 bases from J, the junction kept 9 bases outside the gene matches. CDR1 and CDR2 from the germline V gene are MDHEN and SYDVKM. CDR3 length: 15 amino acids. In DNA, the CDR3 is TGTGCCAGCATTGATACAGACAGGGTTAATTCACCCCTCCACTTT. Its protein is CASIDTDRVNSPLHF.

V and J are TRBV27 and TRBJ1-1, with D possibly being TRBD1 (5 bases). The CDR3 covers 12 residues. Germline V CDR1 and CDR2: MNHEY, SMNVEV (reference sequence). Trimming cost V 7 bases and J 7 bases, with 13 bases left between them. CDR3 nucleotides: TGTGCCAGCAAGCGGGGGTTGAGTGAAGCTTTCTTT. This gives the protein CASKRGLSEAFF.

The rearrangement joins TRBV4-2 to TRBJ1-4, with TRBD1 matching 7 bases. This CDR3 is built from 14 residues. Unmatched junction bases numbered 3, after V lost 4 bases and J lost 4 bases. The germline CDR1 and CDR2 sequences are LGHNA and YNFKEQ. CDR3 bases: TGTGCCAGCAGCCTACGACAGGGTAATGAAAAACTGTTTTTT. It is translated as CASSLRQGNEKLFF.

The J gene is TRBJ1-4, the V gene TRBV27; a possible D gene is TRBD1 (5 bases). Trimming stripped 9 bases from V and 8 bases from J, with 10 bases between. Per germline, CDR1 MNHEY and CDR2 SMNVEV (reference sequence). CDR3 length: 11 amino acids. The CDR3 loop is CASGGGEKLFF. The CDR3, as DNA: TGTGCCAGTGGGGGAGGCGAAAAACTGTTTTTT.

This chain joins TRBV30 and TRBJ1-4; TRBD1 is a possible D gene (5 bases). Germline CDR1 reads GTSNPN; CDR2 reads SVGIG (reference sequence). This CDR3 is 12 amino acids long. Trimming left V 8 bases short and J 7 bases short, with 14 bases between. The CDR3 region has the DNA TGTGCCGGCAGAATGGGGGGTGAAAAACTGTTTTTT. This encodes CAGRMGGEKLFF.

The chain recombines TRBV28 with TRBJ2-7, with 10 bases lining up with TRBD1. Germline trimming cut 5 bases from V and 7 bases from J; bases unmatched to any gene: 14. The CDR3 length is 16 residues. Germline V lookup: CDR1 MDHEN, CDR2 SYDVKM. The DNA of the CDR3 is TGTGCCAGCAGTACACCCCGACAGGGGGCGCGGGGGGAGCAGTACTTC. This sequence encodes CASSTPRQGARGEQYF.

This clone showed up just a few times. Other DNA sequences in this specimen translate into the identical CDR3. The V gene is TRBV28, the J gene TRBJ2-5; D perhaps matches TRBD2 (6 bases). V shed 3 bases and J shed 5 bases, with 13 bases lying between them. Germline CDR1 reads MDHEN; CDR2 reads SYDVKM. The CDR3 is 14 amino acids. The CDR3 region is CASSFGGAWETQYF. The CDR3 DNA sequence: TGTGCCAGCAGTTTTGGAGGGGCCTGGGAGACCCAGTACTTC.

This clone was seen only once. V and J are TRBV15 and TRBJ1-2, with TRBD1 matching 9 bases. The CDR3 contains 15 residues. The J segment lost 8 bases and the V segment lost 3 bases, leaving 10 bases of the junction unmatched. Germline assignment: CDR1 LNHNV and CDR2 YYDKDF (reference sequence). The CDR3 here is CATSSFKQGAGGYTF. In DNA, the CDR3 is TGTGCCACCAGCAGCTTTAAACAGGGGGCGGGCGGCTACACCTTC.

The CDR3 DNA follows: TGTGCCAGCAGCCCCGCGATGCGCGGGGCTAACTATGGCTACACCTTC. Its translation is CASSPAMRGANYGYTF. The J gene is TRBJ1-2, the V gene TRBV5-4, with unresolved D. The CDR3 consists of 16 residues. Trimming shortened V by 4 bases and J by 0 bases, and 16 bases separated the two germline ends. In germline, CDR1 is SGHNT, CDR2 YYREEE (reference sequence).

The chain recombines TRBV10-3 with TRBJ2-2; possibly TRBD2 for D (6 bases). CDR3 size: 15 residues. Germline V gene data show CDR1 as ENHRY and CDR2 as SYGVKD. With 8 bases removed from V and 0 bases from J, the gap between germline ends came to 13 bases. The DNA for the CDR3 is TGTGCCATCGGGTCCCTAGCGCCGAACACCGGGGAGCTGTTTTTT. Protein sequence: CAIGSLAPNTGELFF.

The chain employs TRBV7-2 and TRBJ2-7; 9 bases are a match to TRBD1. CDR1 and CDR2 (germline): SGHTA, FQGNSA. The CDR3 is 14 amino acids. V lost 5 bases to trimming and J lost 7 bases; unmatched junction nucleotides: 9. The CDR3 region is CASSLQRGTGEQYF. The CDR3 DNA reads as TGTGCCAGCAGCCTCCAACGGGGGACAGGGGAGCAGTACTTC.

This chain uses TRBV18 with TRBJ2-2, with 8 bases lining up with TRBD1. The V and J ends lost 0 bases and 5 bases, in that order; junction bases with no gene match: 5. CDR1 is KGHSH and CDR2 is LQKENI in the germline V gene. The CDR3 has 16 residues. The CDR3 protein is CASSPPSGGLTGELFF. The CDR3 nucleotides are TGTGCCAGCTCACCACCCTCAGGGGGCTTAACCGGGGAGCTGTTTTTT.

V usage is TRBV5-5 and J usage is TRBJ2-5; 10 bases are shared with TRBD1. CDR1 is SGHKS and CDR2 is YYEKEE in the germline V gene (reference sequence). The CDR3 extends over 16 amino acids. V trimming: 4 bases; J trimming: 7 bases; junction bases outside the gene matches: 13. The CDR3 DNA follows: TGTGCCAGCAGCCAAATATCCGACAGGGGGCCTGCGACCCAGTACTTC. The encoded protein is CASSQISDRGPATQYF.

This clone showed up just a few times. The chain combines TRBV6-5 with TRBJ2-7, with TRBD1 matching over 9 bases. The CDR3 is 15 amino acids. The V segment lost 0 bases and the J segment 7 bases; nucleotides outside the gene matches: 7. CDR1 is MNHEY, CDR2 SVGAGI, per germline. The DNA for the CDR3 is TGTGCCAGCAGTTACTCGACCGGGACAGGGTTTGAGCAGTACTTC. Its protein is CASSYSTGTGFEQYF.

V usage is TRBV5-1 and J usage is TRBJ1-1; TRBD1 agrees at 7 bases. CDR1 is SGHRS and CDR2 is YFSETQ in the germline V gene. This CDR3 spans 14 amino acids. V dropped 4 bases and J dropped 1; count of bases not matched to a gene: 4. CDR3 in amino acids: CASSNGQANTEAFF. CDR3 in DNA: TGCGCCAGCAGCAACGGACAGGCGAACACTGAAGCTTTCTTT.

This clone turned up a few times. V gene TRBV27 combines with J gene TRBJ2-1, with 8 bases fitting TRBD2. The V gene end was trimmed by 4 bases and the J gene end by 3 bases; junction bases not matched to a gene: 5. Germline values: CDR1 MNHEY, CDR2 SMNVEV (reference sequence). This CDR3 is built from 15 residues. CDR3 nucleotide sequence: TGTGCCAGCAGTTCCTCTGCGGGGGGCTACAATGAGCAGTTCTTC. Its translation: CASSSSAGGYNEQFF.

This clone has only one observation. This chain connects TRBV19 to TRBJ2-7; TRBD1 matches at 8 bases. V was clipped by 5 bases and J by 0 bases; unmatched bases: 6. Looked up from germline, CDR1 is LNHDA and CDR2 is SQIVND (reference sequence). CDR3 length equals 15 residues. CDR3 sequence: CASSVDRGLSYEQYF. CDR3 coding DNA: TGTGCCAGTAGTGTCGACAGGGGCCTCTCCTACGAGCAGTACTTC. Filled out from reference TRBV19 and TRBJ2-7, the complete variable domain reads DGGITQSPKYLFRKEGQNVTLSCEQNLNHDAMYWYRQDPGQGLRLIYYSQIVNDFQKGDIAEGYSVSREKKESFPLTVTSAQKNPTAFYLCASSVDRGLSYEQYFGPGTRLTVT.

There are a few counts of this clone. The chain is built from TRBV9 and TRBJ1-2; D is possibly TRBD1 (6 bases). Germline V gene data show CDR1 as SGDLS and CDR2 as YYNGEE. V was shortened by 3 bases and J by 5 bases, with 20 bases between the two germline ends. The CDR3 has 16 amino acids. CDR3 coding DNA: TGTGCCAGCAGCGCATCCTACAGGGAGTTGATATATGGCTACACCTTC. It translates to CASSASYRELIYGYTF. Drawing the rest from reference TRBV9 and TRBJ1-2, the complete variable domain is DSGVTQTPKHLITATGQRVTLRCSPRSGDLSVYWYQQSLDQGLQFLIQYYNGEERAKGNILERFSAQQFPDLHSELNLSSLELGDSALYFCASSASYRELIYGYTFGSGTRLTVV.

The gene calls are TRBV2 and TRBJ2-3; maybe TRBD2 (6 bases). Looked up from germline, CDR1 is SNHLY and CDR2 is FYNNEI. V was pared by 0 bases and J by 4 bases, with 14 bases between. The CDR3 contains 16 residues. CDR3 loop: CASSEAVRGAADTQYF. The CDR3 DNA follows: TGTGCCAGCAGTGAAGCCGTGCGGGGCGCGGCAGATACGCAGTATTTT.